What follows is one T cell receptor (beta chain) and its context. This clone has a handful of counts. The antigen it binds to is not known. Per-base quality was not reported, and no clone a single base away is much larger than it. In total, around 600 healthy bone marrow donors made up the cohort. Cohort members were all nominally healthy when sampled, although unrecorded immune exposures were likely present. The donor was CMV seropositive and was included in the group of 270 or so seropositive cohort members. Every donor gave a peripheral blood sample, and the peripheral blood mononuclear cells from that sample were used for TCR beta sequencing. Genomic DNA extraction from the blood cell samples was performed with the Qiagen DNeasy Blood Extraction Kit. The data originate from a study of cytomegalovirus exposure and HLA in healthy donors (dated by TCRdb to the late 2010s). Broadly, across the study: According to an earlier analysis of 587 of the donors, 150 million to 200 million T cells yielded 120 million or so unique TCR beta sequences and about 300 Gb of sequence data. To predict cytomegalovirus infection status, the study combined high-throughput TCR immunosequencing, statistical association of individual TCRs with disease status, and machine learning. Because of strong linkage in the cohort, a handful of DR-DQ haplotypes were treated as single units for association and clustering. Donor age, sex, ethnicity and CMV serostatus were collected together with the repertoire data. The T cell repertoires of 666 subjects were profiled by immunosequencing and related to cytomegalovirus serostatus. All discovery cohort repertoires had been generated using a single sequencing platform. In the later analysis, no new phenotypic data were used to find candidate immune exposures; instead, reliance was placed on TCR beta sequences and their occurrence across donors. A later analysis re-examined previously published TCR beta repertoires from about 700 donors and added high-resolution HLA genotyping to investigate patterns of TCR occurrence. An earlier analysis of approximately 630 of the donors applied high-throughput TCR beta sequencing to assess whether each TCR beta V gene segment acted as functional or pseudogenic. Among roughly 370 genotyped donors of the cohort, an average of around 240,000 unique TCR beta nucleotide sequences were sequenced per donor, about a sixth of them non-productive. An early release covering 500 to 750 HLA-typed donors comprised about 300 gigabases of sequencing data and approximately 80 million unique TCR sequences. The number of typed donors differed by locus: 629-630 for A, B, C, DRB1 and DQB1; approximately 530 for DQA1; 606 for DPA1; and about 450 for DPB1. The study aimed to test whether cataloging public T cell receptors could reveal signatures of past pathogen exposure. HLA typing included class I and class II loci at four-digit resolution. Of the 300 to 500 genotyped donors, 81% were placed in the genetic ancestry cluster associated with self-reported Caucasian donors. Besides the first cohort of 666 subjects, a separate validation cohort made up of 120 or so different subjects was used. A later genetic analysis used genome-wide SNP genotypes for about 60% of the roughly 700 donors, treating that subset as a discovery cohort.

Per the germline V gene, SGHAT is the CDR1 and FQNNGV is the CDR2. V is pruned by 5 bases and J by 0 bases, leaving 10 bases of the junction without a gene match. The CDR3 has 17 amino acids, counting the end cysteine and phenylalanine. CDR3 DNA only is kept here, 51 bases in frame from base 1. Results the study describes overall, beyond this receptor: A later analysis found that most CMV-associated TCR beta chains appeared HLA-restricted, with HLA associations seemingly driven largely by CMV exposure. A later genetic analysis reported fewer N-insertions in productive TCRs among donors in an Asian-associated ancestry cluster than the roughly 700-donor mean. This cohort had only TCR beta chains sequenced, and the lack of alpha or paired-chain data limited which features could be detected. Most TCR sequences were seen in very few donors, while some public TCRs were found in many individuals. A total of fewer than 200 TCR beta chains were listed by the study as associated with cytomegalovirus. At a false discovery rate of 0.05, a later analysis linked 15,000 to 20,000 TCR beta sequences to specific HLA alleles. In a later analysis, HLA-associated TCR beta chains were found to be more clonally expanded and to have lower generation probabilities than equally common non-associated chains. In an earlier analysis of roughly 500 of the donors, most TCR beta V segments appeared in productive rearrangements about 87% or about 30% of the time, broadly matching IMGT annotations. Assigning TCR associations to individual alleles was difficult when HLA alleles, especially DR and DQ, strongly co-occurred. Correlated functional status among segregating V segments might be attributable to linkage disequilibrium, but an unknown experimental factor could not be ruled out. Cytomegalovirus status was reported to be diagnosed by the classifier with high specificity and sensitivity in both the original and validation cohorts. Sequencing depth was assumed to be roughly uniform across donors in the presence/absence analyses, though that assumption may not hold. The only immune exposure information available for the cohort was CMV serostatus. It was suggested by the authors that the approach could potentially be generalized to other disease states and immunological phenotypes. Some IMGT-functional V segments, including TRBV6-2 and TRBV6-3, could not be told apart with the 87-base-pair reads, so those segments were excluded. A later genetic analysis associated a missense DCLRE1C variant with V-gene and J-gene trimming of TCR beta chains, and an independent cohort replicated the association. A further reported finding was that TCR beta sequences accurately predicted the HLA-A and HLA-B alleles for most subjects in the first cohort. A group of highly shared sequence variants was considered likely to be a technical artifact of the sequencing pipeline. A few of the identified cytomegalovirus-associated TCR beta chains were confirmed in vitro to be specific for cytomegalovirus antigens. The earlier analysis of almost 600 of the donors excluded some 15 rarely observed V segments, including chromosome 9 orphons, because counts were too low. HLA typing was unavailable for some donors at each locus, so association tests used only the typed subset. In a later analysis, TCR association rates were found to vary across HLA loci, with the most associated TCRs seen for DRB1 alleles and the fewest for HLA-C alleles. A later analysis reported that several top co-occurrence clusters appeared linked to parvovirus B19, influenza, CMV and Epstein-Barr virus.

Libraries came from the immunoSEQ multiplex PCR assay. For the multiplex PCR, a mixture combining 60 forward primers for TCR Vbeta segments and 13 reverse primers for TCR Jbeta segments was used. The CDR3 region of rearranged TCR beta genes was amplified from genomic DNA with a multiplex PCR assay. The amplified TCR beta libraries were sequenced on the Illumina HiSeq System as 87-base-pair reads. In the original analysis: A later analysis tallied roughly 76 million unique TCR beta chains across the 666 repertoires, and approximately 12 million of those chains were shared by two or more donors. Raw reads were error-corrected and collapsed into unique sequences with a nearest-neighbor algorithm that merged closely related sequences to remove PCR and sequencing errors. CDR3 sequences were aligned to IMGT reference sequences to assign V, D and J gene segments. Each retained sequence needed at least a six-nucleotide match to both a V gene segment and a J gene segment. Rearrangements were called productive when the CDR3 lacked stop codons and stayed in frame with V and J; all others were non-productive. Following IMGT convention, CDR3 was defined as the stretch from the second conserved V-encoded cysteine to the conserved J-encoded phenylalanine. In an earlier analysis of approximately 500 of the donors, sequences lacking an unambiguous match to a single V gene segment were excluded. In an earlier analysis of a few hundred of the donors, a V segment was called functional when productive rearrangements were above 56.7%, and segregating when the standard deviation between donors exceeded 5%. A statistical classification framework was built for diagnosing cytomegalovirus status from the catalog of TCR beta chain sequences. A later analysis assigned V and J genes by comparing TCR nucleotide sequences with IMGT/GENE-DB human TR gene sequences. In a later analysis, CDR3 sequences and most-parsimonious VDJ recombination scenarios were assigned using the TCRdist pipeline. A later analysis defined each TCR beta chain by its CDR3 amino acid sequence plus V-gene family, and excluded reads lacking a unique V-gene family. A later analysis removed 592 highly shared, low-generation-probability nucleotide sequences to deal with suspected cross-contamination and a sequencing artifact. In a later analysis, a clonal expansion index was calculated for each public chain from normalized within-repertoire ranks of inferred template counts. Generation probabilities in a later analysis came from a VDJ recombination model fitted to out-of-frame rearrangements, and those results were checked against IGoR. A later analysis scored TCR-TCR, TCR-HLA and TCR-CMV co-occurrence with hypergeometric tests, applying a repertoire-size bias correction to TCR pairs. In a later analysis, false discovery rates were estimated by permuting HLA or CMV assignments 20 times. In a later analysis, co-occurring TCRs were grouped using DBSCAN, and TCRdist sequence similarity was added for clustering within HLA-allele-positive subsets. Repertoires with fewer than 30,000 or more than 120,000 public chains were left out of co-occurrence clustering, as were a handful of repertoires with anomalous nucleotide sharing. Held by TCRdb, this immuneACCESS table contains in-frame sequences only and omits some clones. Under half of the omission traces to an unresolved V gene where checked; the cause of the rest is unknown. The V and J calls and the clone size are those of that table, but D and trimming were determined from the DNA. The table for this sample lists under 150,000 clones; about 81% of them were counted only once. The ten most abundant clones make up 8.1% of the sample.

The V and J genes are TRBV11-2 and TRBJ1-2, with 9 junctional bases fitting TRBD1. This TCR came from a woman aged 45-65 years in good health and CMV-seropositive. Sequencing used PBMCs. The CDR3 sequence is CASSPGTGSFANYGYTF. The nucleotide sequence reads as follows: TGTGCCAGCAGCCCCGGGACAGGGTCCTTTGCTAACTATGGCTACACCTTC.